Following are 9 T cell receptor beta chains from one sample sequenced in a study of T-cell reconstitution after alpha-beta-depleted transplantation in children. Unique molecular identifiers featured in how the TCRbeta library was prepared. TCRdb recomputed calls from the PCR reads with MiXCR, one row per CDR3 protein. Found here are about 90,000 distinct CDR3 sequences, 15% of them singletons; the top ten hold 15% to 20%. The sample consisted of PBMCs, mostly from graft donor cells, taken 180 days after TCRalphabeta/CD19-depleted stem cell transplant. Receptor source: a male patient under 10 years old who had a stem cell transplant for acute lymphoblastic leukemia, so the T cells may come from the graft donor.

This rearrangement joins TRBV29-1 to TRBJ2-4; no reliable D call. Deletions cut 1 base from V and 0 bases from J, with 4 bases between. The CDR3 contains 13 residues. The V gene's germline CDR1 is SQVTM and CDR2 ANQGSEA. The chain's CDR3 is CSVEGLAKNIQYF. The CDR3 coding sequence is TGCAGCGTTGAAGGCTTAGCCAAAAACATTCAGTACTTC.

This clonotype was found a few times. The genes are TRBV7-9 and TRBJ2-5; the D gene is possibly TRBD1 (5 bases). The V gene's germline CDR1 is SEHNR and CDR2 FQNEAQ (reference sequence). The V and J ends lost 5 bases and 2 bases respectively, with 15 bases between them. The CDR3 loop spans 15 amino acids. The CDR3 here is CASSPYVTVQETQYF. CDR3 nucleotide sequence: TGTGCCAGCAGCCCGTATGTGACAGTTCAAGAGACCCAGTACTTC.

The genes are TRBV11-2 and TRBJ1-1; 7 bases line up with TRBD1. Germline V gives CDR1 SGHAT, CDR2 FQNNGV. V lost 5 bases and J lost 4; bases outside the gene matches: 7. The length of the CDR3 is 14 residues. This CDR3 reads CASSPWTGPTEAFF. Here the CDR3 DNA reads TGTGCCAGCAGCCCTTGGACAGGCCCCACTGAAGCTTTCTTT.

The rearrangement joins TRBV9 to TRBJ1-3; TRBD1 might be the D (6 bases). This CDR3 spans 14 amino acids. V was cut by 8 bases and J by 6 bases, with 18 bases left in between. Germline CDR1 reads SGDLS; CDR2 reads YYNGEE. The CDR3 DNA sequence: TGTGCCAGTCAAACTACAGGGTCCGAAAACACCATATATTTT. It specifies CASQTTGSENTIYF.

The rearrangement links TRBV20-1 to TRBJ2-1; no firm D call. The CDR3 runs 12 residues. Trimming shortened V by 1 base and J by 5 bases, and 6 bases separated the two germline ends. Germline CDR1 DFQATT, CDR2 SNEGSKA (reference sequence). The CDR3 spells CSARAVDNEQFF. The CDR3, as DNA: TGCAGTGCTAGAGCGGTAGACAATGAGCAGTTCTTC.

The chain employs TRBV6-5 and TRBJ2-3, with D possibly being TRBD1 or TRBD2 (6 bases each). This CDR3 region has 15 residues. Per germline, CDR1 MNHEY and CDR2 SVGAGI. V lost 2 bases and J 6 bases, leaving 15 bases between the germline ends. The CDR3 bases are TGTGCCAGCAGTTACCTGACAGGTGGAGGGGATACGCAGTATTTT. Amino acid sequence: CASSYLTGGGDTQYF.

This clonotype was seen more than once but under ten times. The rearrangement joins TRBV12-3 or TRBV12-4 to TRBJ1-1; maybe TRBD1 (6 bases). Trimming pared 1 base from V and 4 bases from J, leaving 10 bases between. CDR3 length: 14 amino acids. Here the CDR3 DNA reads TGTGCCAGCAGTTTAGGGGGGCTAACCACTGAAGCTTTCTTT. Translation: CASSLGGLTTEAFF.

CDR3 sequence: CASSQGRGAYEQYF. Here the CDR3 DNA reads TGTGCCAGCAGCCAAGGACGGGGGGCCTACGAGCAGTACTTC. The chain carries TRBV3-1 and TRBJ2-7, with 7 bases identical to TRBD2. The CDR3 is made up of 14 amino acids. V shed 1 base and J 2 bases; nucleotides not matched to a gene: 2. CDR1 is LGHDT, CDR2 YNNKEL, per germline (reference sequence).

This clonotype has a handful of counts. The V gene is TRBV12-3 or TRBV12-4, the J gene TRBJ2-1; the D gene could be TRBD1 or TRBD2 (5 bases each). The V gene lost 6 bases and the J gene lost 6 bases, with 18 bases spanning the gap. The CDR3 length is 15 residues. The CDR3 DNA reads TGTGCCAGCAGCTCCTCGCTCCACGGGGCCAATGAGCAGTTCTTC. It encodes CASSSSLHGANEQFF.